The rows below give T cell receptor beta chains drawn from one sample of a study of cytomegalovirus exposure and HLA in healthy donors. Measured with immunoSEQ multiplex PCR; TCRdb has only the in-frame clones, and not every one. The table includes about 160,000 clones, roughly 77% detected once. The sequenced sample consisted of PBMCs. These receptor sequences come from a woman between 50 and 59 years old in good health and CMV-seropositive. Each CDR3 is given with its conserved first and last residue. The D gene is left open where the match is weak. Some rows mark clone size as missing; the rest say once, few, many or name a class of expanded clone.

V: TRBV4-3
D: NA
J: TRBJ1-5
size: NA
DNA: TGCGCCAGCAGCCATGATTACAGGATCGATCAGCCCCAGCATTTT
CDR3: CASSHDYRIDQPQHF

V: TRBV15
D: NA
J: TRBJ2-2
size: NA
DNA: TGTGCCACCAGCAGAGGGGGACAAAACACCGGGGAGCTGTTTTTT
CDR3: CATSRGGQNTGELFF

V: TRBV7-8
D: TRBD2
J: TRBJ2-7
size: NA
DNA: TGTGCCAGCAGCTTAAACCTAGCGGCACTCTCCTACGAGCAGTACTTC
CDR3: CASSLNLAALSYEQYF

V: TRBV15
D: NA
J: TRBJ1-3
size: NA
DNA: TGTGCCACCAGCAGGTACTCTGGAAACACCATATATTTT
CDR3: CATSRYSGNTIYF

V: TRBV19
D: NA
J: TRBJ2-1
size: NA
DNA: TGTGCCAGTACCCTCCGGGTCTCCTACAATGAGCAGTTCTTC
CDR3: CASTLRVSYNEQFF

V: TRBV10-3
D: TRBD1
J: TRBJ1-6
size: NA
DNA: TGTGCCGCACGAGAGACAGGGAACACACCCCTCCACTTT
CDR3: CAARETGNTPLHF

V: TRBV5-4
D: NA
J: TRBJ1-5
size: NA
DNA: TGTGCCAGCAGCATTCAGGGTCTTGGCAATCAGCCCCAGCATTTT
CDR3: CASSIQGLGNQPQHF

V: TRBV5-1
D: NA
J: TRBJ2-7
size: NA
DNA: TGCGCCAGCAGCTTGGGTGGGGCCTTCTACGAGCAGTACTTC
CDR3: CASSLGGAFYEQYF

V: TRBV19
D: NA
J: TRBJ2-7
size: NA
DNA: TGTGCCAGTAGTATGGACTCCTCCTACGAGCAGTACTTC
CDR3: CASSMDSSYEQYF

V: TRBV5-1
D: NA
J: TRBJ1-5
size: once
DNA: TGCGCCAGCAGCGAGGGACTCTATAGCAATCAGCCCCAGCATTTT
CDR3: CASSEGLYSNQPQHF

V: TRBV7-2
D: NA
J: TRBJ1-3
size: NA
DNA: TGTGCCAGCAGCTTAGCCGACGGGTGGGGAAACACCATATATTTT
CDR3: CASSLADGWGNTIYF

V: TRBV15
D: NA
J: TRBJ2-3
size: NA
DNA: TGTGCCACCAGCAGAGATCGCGGCAGGGCAGATACGCAGTATTTT
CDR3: CATSRDRGRADTQYF

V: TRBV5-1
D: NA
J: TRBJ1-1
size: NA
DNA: TGCGCCAGCAGCTTGGAGGCGGGGGTGGCTGAAGCTTTCTTT
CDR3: CASSLEAGVAEAFF

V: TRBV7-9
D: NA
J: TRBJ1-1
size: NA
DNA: TGTTCCAGCAGCGGTAGGGGGAACACTGAAGCTTTCTTT
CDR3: CSSSGRGNTEAFF

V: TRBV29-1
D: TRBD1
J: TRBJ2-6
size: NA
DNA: TGCAGCGTGGGACAGAGCTCTGGGGCCAACGTCCTGACTTTC
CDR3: CSVGQSSGANVLTF

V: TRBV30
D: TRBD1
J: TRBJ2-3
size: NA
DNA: TGTGCCTGGAGGGGGAGACAGGGGAGAACAGATACGCAGTATTTT
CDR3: CAWRGRQGRTDTQYF

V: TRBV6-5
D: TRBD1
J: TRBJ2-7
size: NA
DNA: TGTGCCAGCAGAACCGGGACAGGGCCGTACGAGCAGTACTTC
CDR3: CASRTGTGPYEQYF

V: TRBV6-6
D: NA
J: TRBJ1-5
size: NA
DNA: TGTGCCAGCAGTTTCCAGGGGAGTAGCAATCAGCCCCAGCATTTT
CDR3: CASSFQGSSNQPQHF

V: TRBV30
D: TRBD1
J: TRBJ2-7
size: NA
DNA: TGTGCCTGGAGTGTGGGACAGGCCCCTACCTACGAGCAGTACTTC
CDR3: CAWSVGQAPTYEQYF

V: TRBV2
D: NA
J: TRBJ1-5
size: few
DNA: TGTGCCAGCAAAAGCACGGGGGTAGAACAGCCCCAGCATTTT
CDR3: CASKSTGVEQPQHF

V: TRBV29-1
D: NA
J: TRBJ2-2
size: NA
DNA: TGCAGCGTTGGTAGTGACACCGGGGAGCTGTTTTTT
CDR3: CSVGSDTGELFF

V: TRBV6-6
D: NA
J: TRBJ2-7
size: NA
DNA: TGTGCCAGCAGTTCAGGGTTATCCGAGCAGTACTTC
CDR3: CASSSGLSEQYF

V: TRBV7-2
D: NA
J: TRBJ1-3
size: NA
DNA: TGTGCCAGCAGCTTATTTTATGACACGGTTCCGAGCTCTGGAAACACCATATATTTT
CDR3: CASSLFYDTVPSSGNTIYF

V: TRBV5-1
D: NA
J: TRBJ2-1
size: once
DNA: TGCGCCAGCAGCGGCGGACTTCTGAATGAGCAGTTCTTC
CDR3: CASSGGLLNEQFF

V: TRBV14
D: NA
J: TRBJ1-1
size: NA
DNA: TGTGCCAGTAGACAGAGATCCTACACTGAAGCTTTCTTT
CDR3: CASRQRSYTEAFF

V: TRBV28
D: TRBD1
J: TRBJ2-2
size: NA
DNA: TGTGCCAGCAGTTCGCCGGGACAGGCGGCCACCGGGGAGCTGTTTTTT
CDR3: CASSSPGQAATGELFF

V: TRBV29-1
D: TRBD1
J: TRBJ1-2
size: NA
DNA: TGCAGCGTTCCCGGACAGGGTCGTGGCTACACCTTC
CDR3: CSVPGQGRGYTF

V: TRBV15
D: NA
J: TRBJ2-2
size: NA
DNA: TGTGCCACCAGCAGAGCCCAGGGTAACCGCGAGAACACCGGGGAGCTGTTTTTT
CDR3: CATSRAQGNRENTGELFF

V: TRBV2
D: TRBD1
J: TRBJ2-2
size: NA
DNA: TGTGCCAGCAGAAGGGACAGGGGGCGGGCCACCGGGGAGCTGTTTTTT
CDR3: CASRRDRGRATGELFF

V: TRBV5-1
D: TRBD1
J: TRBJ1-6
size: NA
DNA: TGCGCCAGCAGCGGGGACAGGGGGTCACCCCTCCACTTT
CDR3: CASSGDRGSPLHF

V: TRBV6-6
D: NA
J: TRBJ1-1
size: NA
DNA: TGTGCCAGCAGCATGTACCAGGGTTCGAACACTGAAGCTTTCTTT
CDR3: CASSMYQGSNTEAFF

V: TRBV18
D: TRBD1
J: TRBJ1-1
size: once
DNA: TGTGCCAGCTCACCACCGCTGTTGGGACAGGCATTTGAAGCTTTCTTT
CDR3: CASSPPLLGQAFEAFF

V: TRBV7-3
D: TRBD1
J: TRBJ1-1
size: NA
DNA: TGTGCCAGCAGCCCGGACAGGTCCACTGAAGCTTTCTTT
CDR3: CASSPDRSTEAFF

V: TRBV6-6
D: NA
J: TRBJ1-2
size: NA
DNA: TGTGCCAGCAGTTACTCGAGACAGATTTATGGCTACACCTTC
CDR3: CASSYSRQIYGYTF

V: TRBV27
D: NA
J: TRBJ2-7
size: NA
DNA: TGTGCCAGCAGACCTACAGGGTTCACTTTCTACGAGCAGTACTTC
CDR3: CASRPTGFTFYEQYF

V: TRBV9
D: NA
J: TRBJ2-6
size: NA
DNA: TGTGCCAGCAGCGTAGGGGGCCTGTACTCTGGGGCCAACGTCCTGACTTTC
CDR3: CASSVGGLYSGANVLTF

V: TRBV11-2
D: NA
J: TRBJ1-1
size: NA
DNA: TGTGCCAGCAGCTTAATTCGGGGGGCACGGGGCACTGAAGCTTTCTTT
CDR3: CASSLIRGARGTEAFF

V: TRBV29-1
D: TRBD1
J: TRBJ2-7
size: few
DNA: TGCAGCGCCCACAGGGGATCCTACGAGCAGTACTTC
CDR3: CSAHRGSYEQYF

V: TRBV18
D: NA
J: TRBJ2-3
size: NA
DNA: TGTGCCAGCTCACCCCTTGGTGAGAGTGGTACGCAGTATTTT
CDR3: CASSPLGESGTQYF

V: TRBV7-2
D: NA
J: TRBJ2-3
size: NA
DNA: TGTGCCAGCAGCCCGACCGGGTGGAGTACAGATACGCAGTATTTT
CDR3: CASSPTGWSTDTQYF

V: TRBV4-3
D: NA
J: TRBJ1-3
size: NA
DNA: TGCGCCAGCAGCCGGGCCTGGAAGGAACCTGGAAACACCATATATTTT
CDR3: CASSRAWKEPGNTIYF

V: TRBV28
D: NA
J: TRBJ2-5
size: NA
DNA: TGTGCCAGCAGCCAAAACACGGTCCGGGGGGAGACCCAGTACTTC
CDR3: CASSQNTVRGETQYF

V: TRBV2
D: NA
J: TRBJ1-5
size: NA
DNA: TGTGCCAGCAGTGACACAGGCCATCAGCCCCAGCATTTT
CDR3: CASSDTGHQPQHF

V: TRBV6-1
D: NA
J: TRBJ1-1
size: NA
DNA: TGTGCCAGCAGTGCCAACCAGAACATAGGGGGATTT
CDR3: CASSANQNIGGF

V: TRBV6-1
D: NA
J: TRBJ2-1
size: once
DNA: TGTGCCAGCAGTGAAGTGCAGGGGAGCTACAATGAGCAGTTCTTC
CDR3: CASSEVQGSYNEQFF

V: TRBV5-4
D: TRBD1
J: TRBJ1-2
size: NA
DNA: TGTGCCAGCAGCTTGTACACCATACAGGGGGGATATGGCTACACCTTC
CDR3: CASSLYTIQGGYGYTF

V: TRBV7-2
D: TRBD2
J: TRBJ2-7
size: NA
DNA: TGTGCCAGCAGCTCCGGGACTAGCGGGAGATCATCGGGCGAGCAGTACTTC
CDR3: CASSSGTSGRSSGEQYF

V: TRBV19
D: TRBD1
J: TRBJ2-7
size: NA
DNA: TGTGCCACCTCCGGGACAGTTCCCTACGAGCAGTACTTC
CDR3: CATSGTVPYEQYF

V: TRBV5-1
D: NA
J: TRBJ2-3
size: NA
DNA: TGCGCCAGCAGCTGGGGGCCGACAGATACGCAGTATTTT
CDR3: CASSWGPTDTQYF

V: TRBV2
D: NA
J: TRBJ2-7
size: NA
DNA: TGTGCCAGCAGTGCCCAGGGCTACGAGCAGTACTTC
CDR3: CASSAQGYEQYF

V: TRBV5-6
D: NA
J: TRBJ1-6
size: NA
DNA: TGTGCCAGCAGCCTTGGACAGCGAGGAAATTCACCCCTCCACTTT
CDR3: CASSLGQRGNSPLHF

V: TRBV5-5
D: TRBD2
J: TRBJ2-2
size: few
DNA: TGTGCCAGCAGCTTGGTTGGGGGACTAGCAACGTTGGGGGAGCTGTTTTTT
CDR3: CASSLVGGLATLGELFF

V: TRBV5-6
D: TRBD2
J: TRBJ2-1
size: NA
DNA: TGTGCCAGCAGCCCCACTAGCGGGAATGGCAATGAGCAGTTCTTC
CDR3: CASSPTSGNGNEQFF

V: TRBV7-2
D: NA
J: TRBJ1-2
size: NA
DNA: TGTGCCAGCAGCTTAAACCCAGGACAGTCCTGGGGCTACACCTTC
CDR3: CASSLNPGQSWGYTF

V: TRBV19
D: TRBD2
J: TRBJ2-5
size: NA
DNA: TGTGCCAGTAGTATAGGATCCGGGGGGGCCATGGAGACCCAGTACTTC
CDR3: CASSIGSGGAMETQYF

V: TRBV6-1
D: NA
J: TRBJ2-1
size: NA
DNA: TGTGCCAGCAGTCTGGACACCCAGAGGAATGAGCAGTTCTTC
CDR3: CASSLDTQRNEQFF

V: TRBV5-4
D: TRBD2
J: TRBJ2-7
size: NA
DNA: TGTGCCAGCAGCTCATCCTCGGGACTAGATTACGAGCAGTACTTC
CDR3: CASSSSSGLDYEQYF

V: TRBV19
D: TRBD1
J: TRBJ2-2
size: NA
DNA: TGTGCCAGTAGTGTGGGGCGACAGGGCGGCACCGGGGAGCTGTTTTTT
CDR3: CASSVGRQGGTGELFF

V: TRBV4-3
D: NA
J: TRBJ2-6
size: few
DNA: TGCGCCAGCAGCCCCCCGGAGTACCCCGTCCTGACTTTC
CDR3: CASSPPEYPVLTF

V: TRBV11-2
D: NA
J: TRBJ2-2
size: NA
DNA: TGTGCCAGCAGCTTAGATCCCAAAAACACCGGGGAGCTGTTTTTT
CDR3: CASSLDPKNTGELFF